The clone carrying this T cell receptor (beta chain) was seen more than once but under ten times. Here immunoSEQ multiplex PCR was the method, and the copy in TCRdb shows in-frame clones only, minus some. The profile shows some 77,000 clones, approximately 94% of them singletons. These data come from a study of T cell changes during pregnancy in multiple sclerosis. The V and J ends lost 1 base and 4 bases, in that order; junction bases with no gene match: 6. CDR1 and CDR2 (germline): LGHNA, YSLEER. This CDR3 comprises 15 residues. The sequence was obtained from a female donor in good health, enrolled as a control in a pregnancy study. The chain recombines TRBV4-3 with TRBJ2-5, with TRBD2 identical over 7 bases. Here the sequenced sample was peripheral blood, taken in the second trimester of pregnancy. This CDR3 is CASSQAGGIRETQYF. CDR3 coding DNA: TGCGCCAGCAGCCAAGCGGGGGGAATAAGAGAGACCCAGTACTTC.